The sequence of this TCR beta chain was determined in a study of OX40 agonist ivuxolimab in advanced cancers. Study information: The patients received agonistic anti-OX40 (CD134) antibody ivuxolimab.

V dropped 1 base and J dropped 2 bases, with 10 bases sitting between them. Germline CDR1 and CDR2: SEHNR and FQNEAQ (reference sequence). This CDR3 has 15 amino acids. Clones were read by immunoSEQ multiplex PCR, and TCRdb kept only the in-frame ones, dropping some. Of about 73,000 clones in the sample, about nine tenths were seen once. The chain joins TRBV7-9 to TRBJ2-3; TRBD2 is a possible D gene (5 bases). The sequence was obtained from an adult with an advanced solid tumor such as melanoma, head and neck, liver or kidney cancer. The sample in question was CD4+ or CD8+ T cells sorted from blood, obtained in a trial of the OX40 agonist ivuxolimab. Here the CDR3 DNA reads TGTGCCAGCAGCTTAGGGAGGACTTACACAGATACGCAGTATTTT. This gives the protein CASSLGRTYTDTQYF.